The source of this T cell receptor beta chain is a study of blood T cell repertoires in COVID-19. Germline V lookup: CDR1 LNHDA, CDR2 SQIVND (reference sequence). The CDR3 is made up of 15 amino acids. The V segment lost 6 bases and the J segment 10 bases; nucleotides outside the gene matches: 8. Per the study methods: The authors estimated nucleated cell counts from reference gene primer amplification. Measured with immunoSEQ multiplex PCR; TCRdb has only the in-frame clones, and not every one. The V and J calls and the clone size are those of that table, but D and trimming were determined from the DNA. Of about 70,000 clones listed, about 91% were seen once; the top ten hold approximately 6.8%.

The receptor was isolated from a woman in her 70s with acute or convalescent COVID-19. The chain has TRBV19 and TRBJ2-1, with 14 bases aligning to TRBD2. Sequenced material: peripheral blood. DNA of the CDR3: TGTGCCAGTAGAGTGGGACTAGCGGGAGAAAGGGAGCAGTTCTTC. Protein product: CASRVGLAGEREQFF.